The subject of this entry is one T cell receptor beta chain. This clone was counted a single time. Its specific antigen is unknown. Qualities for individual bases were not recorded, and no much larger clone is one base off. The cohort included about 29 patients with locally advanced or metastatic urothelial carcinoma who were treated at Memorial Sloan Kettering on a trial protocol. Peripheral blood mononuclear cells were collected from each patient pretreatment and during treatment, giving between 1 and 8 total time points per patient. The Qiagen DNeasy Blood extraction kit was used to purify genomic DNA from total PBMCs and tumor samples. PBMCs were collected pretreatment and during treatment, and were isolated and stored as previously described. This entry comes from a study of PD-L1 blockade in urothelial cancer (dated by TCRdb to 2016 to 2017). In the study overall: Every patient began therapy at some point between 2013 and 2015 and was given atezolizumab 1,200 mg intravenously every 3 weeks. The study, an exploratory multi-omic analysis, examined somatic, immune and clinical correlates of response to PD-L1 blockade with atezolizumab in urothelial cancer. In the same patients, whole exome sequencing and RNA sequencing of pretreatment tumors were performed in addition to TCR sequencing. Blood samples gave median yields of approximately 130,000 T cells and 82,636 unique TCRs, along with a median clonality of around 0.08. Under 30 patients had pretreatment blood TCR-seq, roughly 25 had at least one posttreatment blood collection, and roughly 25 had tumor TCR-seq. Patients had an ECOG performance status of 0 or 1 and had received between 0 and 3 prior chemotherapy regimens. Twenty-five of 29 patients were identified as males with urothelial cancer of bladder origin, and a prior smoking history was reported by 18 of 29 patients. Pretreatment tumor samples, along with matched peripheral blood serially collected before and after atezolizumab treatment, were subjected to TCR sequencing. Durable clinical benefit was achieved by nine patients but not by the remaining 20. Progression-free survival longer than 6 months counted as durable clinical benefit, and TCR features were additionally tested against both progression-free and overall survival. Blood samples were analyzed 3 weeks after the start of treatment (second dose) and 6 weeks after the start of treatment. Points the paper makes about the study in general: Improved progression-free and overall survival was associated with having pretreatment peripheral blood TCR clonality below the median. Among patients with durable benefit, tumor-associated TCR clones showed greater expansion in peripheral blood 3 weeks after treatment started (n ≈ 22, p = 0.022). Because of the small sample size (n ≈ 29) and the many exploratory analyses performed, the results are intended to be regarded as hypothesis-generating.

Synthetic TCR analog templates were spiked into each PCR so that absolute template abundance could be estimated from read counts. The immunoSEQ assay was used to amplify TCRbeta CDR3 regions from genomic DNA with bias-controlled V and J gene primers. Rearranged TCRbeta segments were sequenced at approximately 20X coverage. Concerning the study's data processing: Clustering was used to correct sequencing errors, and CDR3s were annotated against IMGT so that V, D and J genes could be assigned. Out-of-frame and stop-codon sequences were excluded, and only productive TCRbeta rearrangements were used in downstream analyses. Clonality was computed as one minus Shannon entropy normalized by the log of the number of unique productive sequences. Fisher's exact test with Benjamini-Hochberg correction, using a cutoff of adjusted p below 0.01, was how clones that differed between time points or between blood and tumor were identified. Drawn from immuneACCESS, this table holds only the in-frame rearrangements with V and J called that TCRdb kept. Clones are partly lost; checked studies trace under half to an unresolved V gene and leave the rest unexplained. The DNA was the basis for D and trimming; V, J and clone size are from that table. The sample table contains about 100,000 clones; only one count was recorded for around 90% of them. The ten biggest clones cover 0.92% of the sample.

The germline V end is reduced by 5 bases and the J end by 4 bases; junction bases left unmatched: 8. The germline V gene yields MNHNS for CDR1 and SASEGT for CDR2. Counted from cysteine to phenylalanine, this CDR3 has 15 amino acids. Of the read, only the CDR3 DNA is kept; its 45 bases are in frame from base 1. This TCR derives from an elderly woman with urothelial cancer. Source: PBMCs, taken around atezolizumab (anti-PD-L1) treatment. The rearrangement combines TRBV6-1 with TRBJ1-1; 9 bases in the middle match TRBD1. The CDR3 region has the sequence CASSPRDREATEAFF. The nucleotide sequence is TGTGCCAGCAGTCCCCGGGACAGGGAGGCCACTGAAGCTTTCTTT.